The following is a T cell receptor (beta chain) sequence with its context. The data derive from a study of blood T cell repertoires in COVID-19. CDR1 and CDR2 from the germline V gene are SGHVS and FQNEAQ. The V end lost 4 bases, the J end lost 9 bases, and 13 bases lay between the germline ends. This CDR3 comprises 14 residues. Under the authors' procedure: Reference gene primer amplification gave nucleated cell count estimates. Method: immunoSEQ multiplex PCR; TCRdb's copy keeps in-frame clones and lacks some. That table is the source of V, J and clone size, and D and trimming were worked out from the DNA. The sample records some 160,000 clones, around 80% being singletons.

The origin of this receptor is a man in his 70s with active or convalescent COVID-19. The sequencing input was peripheral blood. The chain has TRBV7-8 and TRBJ1-6, with D hard to call. The chain's CDR3 is CASSSGSEGSPLHF. CDR3 bases: TGTGCCAGCAGCTCGGGCAGCGAGGGTTCACCCCTCCACTTT.